The source of this T cell receptor (beta chain) is a study of shared clonotypes between healthy human individuals (dated by TCRdb to the early 2020s). Study-wide context: Three men and two women, aged 18 to 49 years, made up the cohort. For each donor, three plates each were used for CD4 naive and CD4 memory, two plates were used for CD8 naive, and one plate was used for CD8 memory. To increase sequencing depth and limit assay-specific biases, different laboratories used diverse techniques to prepare libraries and sequence TCR repertoires. Between about 0.85 and 10 billion PBMCs per donor were obtained by leukapheresis. Blood TCR repertoires of about 5 healthy adults were deeply sequenced to estimate repertoire size and the extent of clonotype sharing between individuals. Study-wide findings and limitations: Sampling was restricted to blood, and TCR repertoires in tissue are likely to differ from TCR repertoires in blood. Rarefaction of sorted-subset datasets indicated incomplete sequencing despite the large sequencing depth. Pairwise subsampling led to the expectation that sequencing depth would affect the degree of clonotype sharing among donors. Naive subsets generally had larger estimated clonotype richness than memory subsets did. The small number of donors limited the genetic and exposure-history diversity represented. Across a few donors, roughly 5% of naive CD4, around 3.3% of naive CD8, 2.3% of memory CD4, and 0.4% of memory CD8 clonotypes were shared. Higher generation probabilities were observed for clonotypes shared by all four sorted-subset donors than for non-shared clonotypes.

TCR CDR3 regions were amplified from genomic DNA by multiplex PCR using the deep immunoSEQ assay. For each cell subset, the extracted genomic DNA was distributed evenly across all wells of several immunoSEQ 96-well plates, and each plate served as one replicate. For sorted subsets, each replicate PCR was loaded with 200 ng genomic DNA, equivalent to 25,000 to 30,000 T cell genomes. Purified libraries were quantified with a Qubit 3.0 fluorometer, sized on a Bioanalyzer 2100, and re-quantified with the KAPA Library Quantification kit. Every immunoSEQ 96-well plate was sequenced on a separate single-read 150-cycle Illumina NextSeq 550 flow cell. In the source study's methods: Because the immunoSEQ output included only junctional sequences and no quality scores, the filtering could not be the same as the filtering used for full-length reads. To assign V/J genes and CDR3, sequences were annotated against IMGT germline references using PyIR, a Python wrapper for IgBLAST v1.9. Reads were removed for weak V/J assignments (E-value above 1e-6), missing CDR3, stop codons, out-of-frame junctions, or ambiguous translated residues. V3J clonotypes were defined as sequences sharing an identical inferred V gene, J gene, and CDR3 amino acid sequence. To compute the percentage overlap between repertoires, the number of shared unique clonotypes was divided by the size of the smaller repertoire. Richness of each repertoire was evaluated using RTK rarefaction, the Chao1 estimator, and Recon v2.1 estimates of unobserved clonotypes. For all TCRbeta clonotypes obtained by the gDNA method from a few donors, generation probabilities were computed with OLGA. The clones in this table, taken by TCRdb from immuneACCESS, are in-frame only. Not every clone is retained; where verified, under half of the shortfall comes from an unresolved V gene, and the cause of the rest is unknown. D and trimming were read from the DNA, whereas the V and J calls and clone size are those reported in that table. A total of over 1.4 million clones appear in this sample, around 95% of them only once. The biggest ten clones account for 1% to 1.5% of the sample.

Inclusive of the bounding cysteine and phenylalanine, the CDR3 is 15 residues long. Left in the record is the CDR3 DNA by itself, 45 bases read in frame from the first base. V gives up 3 bases and J gives up 5 bases, and the segment between their germline ends measures 16 bases. The germline V gene specifies SGHVS as CDR1 and FNYEAQ as CDR2. The donors were healthy, HIV-negative adults with no recently reported acute infections or vaccinations. Every donor was a Caucasian adult living in Nashville, Tennessee, USA. CD4+ T cells were enriched by magnetic negative selection; naive cells were then positively selected on CD45RA, and the negative fraction formed the memory subset. Blood was obtained by leukapheresis, after which PBMCs were separated by Ficoll-Histopaque density gradient centrifugation and cryopreserved in liquid nitrogen vapor phase. Purity and quantity of every magnetically sorted T cell population were checked by analytical flow cytometry. Genomic DNA was isolated from each sorted fraction and quantified by UV absorbance on a Nanodrop 2000c.

Comment on this clone: This receptor's antigen is unknown. No qualities accompany the bases; no much larger clone lies one base away.

The sequence is built from TRBV7-6 and TRBJ2-5; no D gene call is confident. Input material: naive CD4+ T cells sorted from blood. The cell subset or site label, as the study defines it: CD45RA+ positively selected. This TCR was sampled from a man aged 30 to 39 in good health. The CDR3 protein is CASSLTPGLLETQYF. The nucleotides read TGTGCCAGCAGCTTGACTCCTGGGCTCTTGGAGACCCAGTACTTC. With the rest looked up from the reference TRBV7-6 and TRBJ2-5 genes rather than sequenced, the full variable domain is GAGVSQSPRYKVTKRGQDVALRCDPISGHVSLYWYRQALGQGPEFLTYFNYEAQQDKSGLPNDRFSAERPEGSISTLTIQRTEQRDSAMYRCASSLTPGLLETQYFGPGTRLLVL.